This TCR beta chain was documented in a study of blood T cell repertoires in COVID-19. Across the whole study: The United States, Italy and Spain provided the acute and convalescent COVID-19 samples. Nucleic acid was either cDNA or gDNA, and it came from T cells, B-cell-depleted T cells, or PBMCs.

Germline CDR1 and CDR2: SQVTM and ANQGSEA. V was trimmed by 6 bases and J by 13 bases, leaving 18 bases between them. This CDR3 region has 11 residues. Authors' methods: Nucleated cell counts were estimated from reference gene primer amplification. Method: immunoSEQ multiplex PCR; TCRdb's copy keeps in-frame clones and lacks some. The D gene and trimming were derived from the DNA, and the V and J assignments and clone size from that table. The repertoire holds 55,000 to 80,000 clones, with 88% as singletons. The TCR originated in a woman in her sixties or seventies with acute or convalescent COVID-19. The V gene is TRBV29-1, the J gene TRBJ1-2, with D perhaps matching TRBD1 (5 bases). Sequenced: peripheral blood. CDR3 in amino acids: CSVQPPVGGTF. In DNA form, the CDR3 reads TGCAGCGTCCAGCCTCCGGTGGGGGGCACCTTC. Based on the CDR3 plus reference TRBV29-1 and TRBJ1-2, the full variable domain is SAVISQKPSRDICQRGTSLTIQCQVDSQVTMMFWYRQQPGQSLTLIATANQGSEATYESGFVIDKFPISRPNLTFSTLTVSNMSPEDSSIYLCSVQPPVGGTFGSGTRLTVV.